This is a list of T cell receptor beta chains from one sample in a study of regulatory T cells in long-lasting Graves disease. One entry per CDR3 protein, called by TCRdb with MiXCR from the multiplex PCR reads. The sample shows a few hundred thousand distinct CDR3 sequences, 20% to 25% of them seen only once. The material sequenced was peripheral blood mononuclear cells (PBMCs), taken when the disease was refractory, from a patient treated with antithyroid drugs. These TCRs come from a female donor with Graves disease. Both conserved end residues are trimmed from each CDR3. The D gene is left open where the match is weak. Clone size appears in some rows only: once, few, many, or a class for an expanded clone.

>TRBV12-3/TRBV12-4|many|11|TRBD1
ASSLQGDSPLH
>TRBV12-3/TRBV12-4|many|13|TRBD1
ASSVFGTGVKGYT
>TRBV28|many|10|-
ASSLYPKPQH
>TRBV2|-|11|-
ASRGPPGYEQY
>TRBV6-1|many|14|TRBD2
ASNRPAGGIRETQY
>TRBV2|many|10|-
ASSDRGSEAF
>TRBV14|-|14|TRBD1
ASSPYPLDRVSQAF
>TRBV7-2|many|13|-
ASSLEAGGTWAQY
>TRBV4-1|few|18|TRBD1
ASSRRNSGTGKPFNYGYT
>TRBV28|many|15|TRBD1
ASSGGGTGPFEETQY
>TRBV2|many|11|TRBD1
ASSPGQGRELF
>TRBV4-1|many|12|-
ASSLEQLNYGYT
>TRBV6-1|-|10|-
ASSQLTGELF
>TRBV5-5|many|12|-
ASSLWRTNYGYT
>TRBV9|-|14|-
ASSVRPISGANVLT
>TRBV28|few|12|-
ASSFGETGNTIY
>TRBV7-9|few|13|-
ASSLALGFLDEQY
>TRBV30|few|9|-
AWNRESRLH
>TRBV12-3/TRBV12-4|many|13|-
ASSSRRTVGETQY
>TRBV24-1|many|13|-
ATSDVTGYQETQY
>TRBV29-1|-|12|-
SARGTVRQETQY
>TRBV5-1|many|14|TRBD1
ASSQDRVAWGTEAF
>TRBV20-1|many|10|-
SARERLETQY
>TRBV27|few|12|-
ASSPFRTAYEQY
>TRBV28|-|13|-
ASSLWQSSGNTIY
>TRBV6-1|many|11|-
ASLRGSSYEQY
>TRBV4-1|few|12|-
ASSLLTVSYEQY
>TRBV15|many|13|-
ATSRPTMQGETQY
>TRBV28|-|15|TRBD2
ASSFAWTSGNTDTQY
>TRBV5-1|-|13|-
ASSLEAASSYEQY
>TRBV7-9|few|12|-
ASSPWDGYSPLH
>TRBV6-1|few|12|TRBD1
ACRGSLFPGELF
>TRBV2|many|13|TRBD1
ASRHGQGAGGELF
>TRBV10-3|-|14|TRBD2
AIRPGLAGVSYEQY
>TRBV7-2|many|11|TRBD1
ASSVQGSETQY
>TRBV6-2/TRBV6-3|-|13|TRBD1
ASSLDRASTDTQY
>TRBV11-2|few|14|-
ASSLNPGERNTEAF
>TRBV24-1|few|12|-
ATSDSGMRETQY
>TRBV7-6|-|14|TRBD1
ASSKGQGASGNTIY
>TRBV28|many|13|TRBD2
ASSPLGLAEETQY
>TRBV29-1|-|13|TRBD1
SGGTAPTGANVLT
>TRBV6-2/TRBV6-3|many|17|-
ASSPRWGSLISSNQPQH
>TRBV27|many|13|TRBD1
ASSWTGAGYTEAF
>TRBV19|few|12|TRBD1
ASSMNRGGPEAF
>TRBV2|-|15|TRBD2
ASSDNGLAGATDTQY
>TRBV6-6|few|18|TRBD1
ARSYSGRQGGSVGNQPQH
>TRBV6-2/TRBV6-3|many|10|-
ASSSHRETQY
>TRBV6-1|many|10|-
ASSEATGGYT
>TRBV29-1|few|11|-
SVELGQGYEQY
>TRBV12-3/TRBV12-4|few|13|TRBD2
ASSHLGGGAYEQY
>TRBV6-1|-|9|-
ASRKGNTIY
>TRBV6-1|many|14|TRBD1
ASSEGQGWYAETQY
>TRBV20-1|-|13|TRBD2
SAGTSGNAAYEQY
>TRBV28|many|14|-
ASSSREGGTNEKLF